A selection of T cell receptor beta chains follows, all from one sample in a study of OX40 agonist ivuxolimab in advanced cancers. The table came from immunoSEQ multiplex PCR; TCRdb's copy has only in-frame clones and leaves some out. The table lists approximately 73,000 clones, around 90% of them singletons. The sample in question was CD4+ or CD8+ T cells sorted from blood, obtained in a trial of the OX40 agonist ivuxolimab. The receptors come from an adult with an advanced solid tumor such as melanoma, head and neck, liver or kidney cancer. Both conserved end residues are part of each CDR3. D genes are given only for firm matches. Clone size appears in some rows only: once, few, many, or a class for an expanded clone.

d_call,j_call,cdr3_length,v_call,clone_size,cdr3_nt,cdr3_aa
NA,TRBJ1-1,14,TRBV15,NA,TGTGCCACCAGCAGAGATCGAACCAACACTGAAGCTTTCTTT,CATSRDRTNTEAFF
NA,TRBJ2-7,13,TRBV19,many,TGTGCCAGTACCCCGAAGGGTTTGGACGAGCAGTACTTC,CASTPKGLDEQYF
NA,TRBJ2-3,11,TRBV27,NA,TGTGCCAGCTCCACAGGGGATACGCAGTATTTT,CASSTGDTQYF
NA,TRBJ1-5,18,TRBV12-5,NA,TGTGCTAGTGGTTTGGTACCTTTCACCGGGACATGGTACCAGCCCCAGCATTTT,CASGLVPFTGTWYQPQHF
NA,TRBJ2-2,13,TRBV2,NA,TGTGCCAGCAGTGAGGGTTTCCCCGGGGAGCTGTTTTTT,CASSEGFPGELFF
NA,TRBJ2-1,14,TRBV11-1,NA,TGTGCCAGCAGCCGAGATAGCGCCGACAATGAGCAGTTCTTC,CASSRDSADNEQFF
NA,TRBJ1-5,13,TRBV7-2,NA,TGTGCCAGCAGCTTAAGTGGAAATCAGCCCCAGCATTTT,CASSLSGNQPQHF
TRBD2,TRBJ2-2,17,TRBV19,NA,TGTGCCAGTAGTATATTCCTAGCGGGAGGCGGTACCGGGGAGCTGTTTTTT,CASSIFLAGGGTGELFF
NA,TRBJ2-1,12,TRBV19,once,TGTGCCAGTAGTATGGTGGCTAGCTGGCAGTTCTTC,CASSMVASWQFF
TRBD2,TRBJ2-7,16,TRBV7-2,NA,TGTGCCAGCAGCCGCTACTCAGCGGGAGGCTCCTACGAGCAGTACTTC,CASSRYSAGGSYEQYF
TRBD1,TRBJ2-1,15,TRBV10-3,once,TGTGCCATCAGTGAGTCAGGGGGACAGTACAATGAGCAGTTCTTC,CAISESGGQYNEQFF
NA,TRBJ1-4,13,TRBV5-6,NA,TGTGCCAGCAAAAGGGGTCCTAATGAAAAACTGTTTTTT,CASKRGPNEKLFF
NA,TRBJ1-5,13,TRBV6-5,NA,TGTGCCAGCAGTTACTCGTCTCATCAGCCCCAGCATTTT,CASSYSSHQPQHF
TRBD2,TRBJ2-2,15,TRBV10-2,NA,TGCGCCAGCAGTGGGACTAGCGGGAGTTCGGGGGAGCTGTTTTTT,CASSGTSGSSGELFF
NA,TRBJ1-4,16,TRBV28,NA,TGTGCCAGCAGTTCCCCCGGCCCAGCCGTTAATGAAAAACTGTTTTTT,CASSSPGPAVNEKLFF
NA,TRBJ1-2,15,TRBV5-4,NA,TGTGCCAGCAGCTCTACCGGGACACTGAACTATGGCTACACCTTC,CASSSTGTLNYGYTF
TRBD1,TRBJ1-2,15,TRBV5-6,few,TGTGCCAGCAGCTTAGGACAGGGGGCTGGTTATGGCTACACCTTC,CASSLGQGAGYGYTF
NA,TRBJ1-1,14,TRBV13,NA,TGTGCCAGCAGTCTAGAATCAGGGAGCACTGAAGCTTTCTTT,CASSLESGSTEAFF
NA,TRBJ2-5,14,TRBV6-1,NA,TGTGCCAGCAGCGCCGGAGGGGTCCAAGAGACCCAGTACTTC,CASSAGGVQETQYF
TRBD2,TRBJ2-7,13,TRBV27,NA,TGTGCCAGCAGTTTTACGCGGGAGAGCGAGCAGTACTTC,CASSFTRESEQYF
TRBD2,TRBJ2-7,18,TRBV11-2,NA,TGTGCCAGCAGCTACTCACCCCGGGGGGAGGCGGGGTCCTACGAGCAGTACTTC,CASSYSPRGEAGSYEQYF
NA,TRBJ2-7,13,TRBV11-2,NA,TGTGCCAGCAGCCCACAAGGACTATACGAGCAGTACTTC,CASSPQGLYEQYF
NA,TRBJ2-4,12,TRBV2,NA,TGTGCCAGCACCCAAGCCAAAAACATTCAGTACTTC,CASTQAKNIQYF
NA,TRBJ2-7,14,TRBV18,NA,TGTGCCAGCTCGCGCAGATGGGGCTTACACGAGCAGTACTTC,CASSRRWGLHEQYF
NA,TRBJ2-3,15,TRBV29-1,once,TGCAGCGTTGATGCGGTCCTTTCTCCCACAGATACGCAGTATTTT,CSVDAVLSPTDTQYF